Sequencing of this T cell receptor (beta chain) was carried out in a study of T-cell memory formation after mild COVID-19. Points on this clonotype: Its specificity is not known.

MiXCR was run by TCRdb on the 5' RACE reads, yielding one entry per CDR3 protein. The sample comprises 100,000 to 150,000 distinct CDR3 sequences, around 6.3% of which are singletons, and 2% to 2.5% rests with the top ten. General study findings and limits: The study found contracting CD4+ clones mainly in CM and EM and contracting CD8+ clones in EMRA. Later expanders leaned CD4+, whereas day 15 to 85 contracting clones were balanced CD4/CD8.

Trimming pared 6 bases from V and 1 base from J, leaving 15 bases between. The CDR3 length is 14 residues. Germline CDR1 reads SQVTM; CDR2 reads ANQGSEA. Sequences were obtained from PBMCs or a T cell subset sorted from them (not recorded which). This TCR was sampled from an adult woman who had mild COVID-19 (a few samples of this study predate the infection). Cell type and time point are not known. The V call is TRBV29-1, the J call TRBJ1-1; possibly TRBD1 for D (5 bases). CDR3 nucleotides: TGCAGCGTCAGGGACGGTGGGGCGAACACTGAAGCTTTCTTT. Translating it yields CSVRDGGANTEAFF.